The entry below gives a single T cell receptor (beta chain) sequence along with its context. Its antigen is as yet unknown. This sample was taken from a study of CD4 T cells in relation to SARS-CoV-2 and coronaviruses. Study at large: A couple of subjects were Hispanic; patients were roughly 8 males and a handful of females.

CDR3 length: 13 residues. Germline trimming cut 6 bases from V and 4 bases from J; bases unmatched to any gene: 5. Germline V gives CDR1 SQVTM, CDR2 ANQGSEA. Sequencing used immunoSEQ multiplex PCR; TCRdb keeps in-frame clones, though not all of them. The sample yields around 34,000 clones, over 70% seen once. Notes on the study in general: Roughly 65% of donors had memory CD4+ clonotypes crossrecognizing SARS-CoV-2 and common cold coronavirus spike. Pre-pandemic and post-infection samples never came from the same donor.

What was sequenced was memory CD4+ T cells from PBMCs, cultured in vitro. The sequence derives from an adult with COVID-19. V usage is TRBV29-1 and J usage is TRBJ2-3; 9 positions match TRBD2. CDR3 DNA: TGCAGCGTAAGATCTAGCGGGGCAGATACGCAGTATTTT. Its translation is CSVRSSGADTQYF.